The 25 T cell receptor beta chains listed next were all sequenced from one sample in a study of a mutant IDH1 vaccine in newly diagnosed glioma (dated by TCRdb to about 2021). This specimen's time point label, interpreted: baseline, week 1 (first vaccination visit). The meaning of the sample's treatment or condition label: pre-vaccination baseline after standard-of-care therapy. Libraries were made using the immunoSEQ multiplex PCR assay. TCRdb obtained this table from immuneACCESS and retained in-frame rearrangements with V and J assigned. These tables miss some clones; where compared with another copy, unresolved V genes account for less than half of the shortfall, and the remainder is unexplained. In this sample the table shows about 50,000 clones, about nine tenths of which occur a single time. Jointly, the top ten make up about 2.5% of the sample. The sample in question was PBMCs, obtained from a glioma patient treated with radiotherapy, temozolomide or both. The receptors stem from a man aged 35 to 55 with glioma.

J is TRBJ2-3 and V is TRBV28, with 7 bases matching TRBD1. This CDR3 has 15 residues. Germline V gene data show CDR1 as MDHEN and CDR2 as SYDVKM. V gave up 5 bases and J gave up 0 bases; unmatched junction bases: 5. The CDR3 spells CASSRDSSSTDTQYF. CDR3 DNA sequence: TGTGCCAGCAGTCGGGACAGCAGCAGCACAGATACGCAGTATTTT.

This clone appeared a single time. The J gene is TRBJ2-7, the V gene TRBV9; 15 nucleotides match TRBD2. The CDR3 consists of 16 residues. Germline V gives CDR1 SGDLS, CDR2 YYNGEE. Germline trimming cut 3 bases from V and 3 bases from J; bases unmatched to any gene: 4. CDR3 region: CASSAGLAGGNYEQYF. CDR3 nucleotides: TGTGCCAGCAGCGCGGGACTAGCGGGAGGCAACTACGAGCAGTACTTC.

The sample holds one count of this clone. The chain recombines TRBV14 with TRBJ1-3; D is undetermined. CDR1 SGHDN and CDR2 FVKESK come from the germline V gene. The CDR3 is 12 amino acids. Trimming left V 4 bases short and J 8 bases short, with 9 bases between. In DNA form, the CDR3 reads TGTGCCAGCAGCCGCCAAAGCCACACCATATATTTT. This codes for CASSRQSHTIYF. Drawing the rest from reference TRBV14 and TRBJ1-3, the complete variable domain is EAGVTQFPSHSVIEKGQTVTLRCDPISGHDNLYWYRRVMGKEIKFLLHFVKESKQDESGMPNNRFLAERTGGTYSTLKVQPAELEDSGVYFCASSRQSHTIYFGEGSWLTVV.

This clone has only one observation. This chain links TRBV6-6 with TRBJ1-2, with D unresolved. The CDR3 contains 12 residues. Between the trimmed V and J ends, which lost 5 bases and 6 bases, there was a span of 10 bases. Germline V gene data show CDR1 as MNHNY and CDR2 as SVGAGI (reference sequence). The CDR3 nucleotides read TGTGCCAGCAGTCGCCGGGGTGATGGCTACACCTTC. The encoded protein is CASSRRGDGYTF.

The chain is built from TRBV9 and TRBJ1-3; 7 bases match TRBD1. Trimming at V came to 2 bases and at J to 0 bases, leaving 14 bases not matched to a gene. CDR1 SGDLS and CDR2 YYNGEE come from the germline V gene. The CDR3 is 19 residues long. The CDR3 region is CASSVGHNRQGLSGNTIYF. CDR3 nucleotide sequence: TGTGCCAGCAGCGTCGGACACAACAGACAGGGCCTCTCTGGAAACACCATATATTTT.

The CDR3 region has the DNA TGTGCCAGCAGTGAACACTGGGGGGGTAATGAAAAACTGTTTTTT. Translation gives CASSEHWGGNEKLFF. The chain has TRBV2 and TRBJ1-4; D may be TRBD1 (5 bases). The CDR3 is 15 residues long. Germline V gene lookup returns CDR1 SNHLY and CDR2 FYNNEI. Trimming stripped 2 bases from V and 4 bases from J, with 11 bases between.

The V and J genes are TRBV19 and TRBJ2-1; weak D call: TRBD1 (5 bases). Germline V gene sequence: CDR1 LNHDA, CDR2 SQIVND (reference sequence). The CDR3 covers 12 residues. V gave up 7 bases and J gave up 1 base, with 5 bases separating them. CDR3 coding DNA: TGTGCCAGTAAGGGGTCCTACAATGAGCAGTTCTTC. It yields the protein CASKGSYNEQFF.

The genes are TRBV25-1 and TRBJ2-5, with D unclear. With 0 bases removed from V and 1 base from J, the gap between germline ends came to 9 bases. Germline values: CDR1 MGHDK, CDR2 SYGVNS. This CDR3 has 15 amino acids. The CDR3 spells CASSEYWGTQETQYF. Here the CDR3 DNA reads TGTGCCAGCAGTGAATATTGGGGAACCCAAGAGACCCAGTACTTC.

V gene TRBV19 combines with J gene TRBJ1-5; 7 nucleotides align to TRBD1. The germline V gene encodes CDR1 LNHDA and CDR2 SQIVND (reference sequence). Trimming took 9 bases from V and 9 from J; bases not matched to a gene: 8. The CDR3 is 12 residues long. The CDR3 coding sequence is TGTGCCAGCTCGGGACAGTTGGGGCCCCAGCATTTT. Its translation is CASSGQLGPQHF.

This CDR3 is CASSLSIWMGDGYTF. The CDR3 DNA follows: TGTGCCAGCAGTTTATCGATCTGGATGGGGGATGGCTACACCTTC. This chain joins TRBV27 and TRBJ1-2; maybe TRBD1 (5 bases). V was clipped by 0 bases and J by 6 bases, with 14 bases between them. CDR1 MNHEY and CDR2 SMNVEV come from the germline V gene (reference sequence). The CDR3 is 15 amino acids.

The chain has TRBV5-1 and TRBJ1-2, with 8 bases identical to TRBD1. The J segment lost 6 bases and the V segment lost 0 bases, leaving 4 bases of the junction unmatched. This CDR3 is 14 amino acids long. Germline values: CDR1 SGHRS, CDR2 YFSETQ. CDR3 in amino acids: CASSLVQGQDGYTF. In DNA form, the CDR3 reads TGCGCCAGCAGCTTGGTCCAGGGACAGGATGGCTACACCTTC.

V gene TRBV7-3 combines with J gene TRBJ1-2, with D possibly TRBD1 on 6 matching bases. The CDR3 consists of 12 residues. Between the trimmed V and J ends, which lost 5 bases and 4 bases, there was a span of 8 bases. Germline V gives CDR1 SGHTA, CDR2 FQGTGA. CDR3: CASSEQGYGYTF. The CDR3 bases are TGTGCCAGCAGCGAACAGGGCTATGGCTACACCTTC. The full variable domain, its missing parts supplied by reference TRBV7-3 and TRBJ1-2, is GAGVSQTPSNKVTEKGKYVELRCDPISGHTALYWYRQSLGQGPEFLIYFQGTGAADDSGLPNDRFFAVRPEGSVSTLKIQRTERGDSAVYLCASSEQGYGYTFGSGTRLTVV.

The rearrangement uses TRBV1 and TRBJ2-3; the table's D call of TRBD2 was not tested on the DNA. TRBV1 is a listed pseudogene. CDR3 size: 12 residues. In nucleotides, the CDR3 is TGCACCACCCGGGGGGATACAGATACGCAGTATTTT. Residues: CTTRGDTDTQYF.

For the CDR3, the DNA is TGTGCCAGCAGCCGAGTGGCGGCCTATGGCTACACCTTC. Protein product: CASSRVAAYGYTF. The chain couples TRBV14 to TRBJ1-2; no definite D call. Trimming cost V 4 bases and J 4 bases, with 10 bases left between them. The CDR3 contains 13 residues. From germline, CDR1 is SGHDN and CDR2 FVKESK.

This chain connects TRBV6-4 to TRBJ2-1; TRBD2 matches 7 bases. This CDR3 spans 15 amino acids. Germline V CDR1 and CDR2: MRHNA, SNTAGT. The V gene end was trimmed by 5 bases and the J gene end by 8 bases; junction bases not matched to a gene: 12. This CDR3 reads CASSPLAGEVDEQFF. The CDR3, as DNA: TGTGCCAGCAGTCCTCTGGCGGGAGAAGTAGATGAGCAGTTCTTC.

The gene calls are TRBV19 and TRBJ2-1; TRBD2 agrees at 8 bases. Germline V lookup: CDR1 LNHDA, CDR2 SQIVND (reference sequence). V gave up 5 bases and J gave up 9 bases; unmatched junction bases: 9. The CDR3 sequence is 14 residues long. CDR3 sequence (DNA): TGTGCCAGTAGTCCTCGGACTAGCTCCGGTGAGCAGTTCTTC. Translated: CASSPRTSSGEQFF.

CDR3 sequence reads: CASSRSGAETQYF. The CDR3 DNA is TGTGCCAGCAGCCGGTCCGGTGCAGAGACCCAGTACTTC. V usage is TRBV7-2 and J usage is TRBJ2-5; no definite D call. Trimming cost V 5 bases and J 4 bases, with 11 bases left between them. Germline assignment: CDR1 SGHTA and CDR2 FQGNSA. The CDR3 length is 13 residues.

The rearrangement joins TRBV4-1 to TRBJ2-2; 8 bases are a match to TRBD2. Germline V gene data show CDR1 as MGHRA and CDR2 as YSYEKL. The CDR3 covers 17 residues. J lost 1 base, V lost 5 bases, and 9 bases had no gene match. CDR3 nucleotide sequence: TGCGCCAGCAGCGTGGCGGGGGGCTACATGAACACCGGGGAGCTGTTTTTT. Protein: CASSVAGGYMNTGELFF.

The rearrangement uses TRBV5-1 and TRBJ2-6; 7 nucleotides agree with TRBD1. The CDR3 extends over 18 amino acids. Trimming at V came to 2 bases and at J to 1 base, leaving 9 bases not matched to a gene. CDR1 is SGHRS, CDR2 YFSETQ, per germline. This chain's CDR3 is CASSFYPGQRSGANVLTF. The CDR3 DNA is TGCGCCAGCAGCTTCTACCCGGGACAGAGATCTGGGGCCAACGTCCTGACTTTC.

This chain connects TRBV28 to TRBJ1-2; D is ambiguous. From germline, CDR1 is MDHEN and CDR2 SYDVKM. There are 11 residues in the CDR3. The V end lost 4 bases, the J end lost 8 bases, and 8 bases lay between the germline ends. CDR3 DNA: TGTGCCAGCAGTTCGGGGATCGGCTACACCTTC. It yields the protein CASSSGIGYTF.

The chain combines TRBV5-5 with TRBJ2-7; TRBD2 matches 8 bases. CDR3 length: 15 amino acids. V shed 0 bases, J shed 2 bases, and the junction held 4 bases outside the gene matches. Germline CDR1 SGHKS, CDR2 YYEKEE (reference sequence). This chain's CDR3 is CASSLAGGGTYEQYF. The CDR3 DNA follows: TGTGCCAGCAGCTTGGCCGGCGGGGGGACCTACGAGCAGTACTTC.

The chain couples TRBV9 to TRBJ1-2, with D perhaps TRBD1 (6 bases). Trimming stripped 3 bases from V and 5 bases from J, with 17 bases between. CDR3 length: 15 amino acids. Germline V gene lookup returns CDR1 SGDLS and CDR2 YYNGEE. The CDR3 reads CASSANPTGRYGYTF. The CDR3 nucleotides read TGTGCCAGCAGCGCCAACCCGACAGGCCGGTATGGCTACACCTTC.

CDR3 nucleotide sequence: TGCGCCAGCAGCTTGGGACATGCCGGGGAGCTGTTTTTT. Translated: CASSLGHAGELFF. This chain connects TRBV5-1 to TRBJ2-2; no definite D call. Germline CDR1 and CDR2: SGHRS and YFSETQ. Trimming took off 0 bases at V and 6 bases at J, with 6 bases between the two ends. The CDR3 runs 13 residues.

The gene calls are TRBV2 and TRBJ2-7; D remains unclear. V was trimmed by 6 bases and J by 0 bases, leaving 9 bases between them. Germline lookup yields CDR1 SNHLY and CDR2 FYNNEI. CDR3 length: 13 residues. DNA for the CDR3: TGTGCCAGCAGGCCAACGTACTCCTACGAGCAGTACTTC. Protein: CASRPTYSYEQYF.

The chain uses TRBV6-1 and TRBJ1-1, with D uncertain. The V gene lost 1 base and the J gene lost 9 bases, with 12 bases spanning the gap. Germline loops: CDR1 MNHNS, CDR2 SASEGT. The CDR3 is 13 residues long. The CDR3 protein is CASSEGVTFKAFF. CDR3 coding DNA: TGTGCCAGCAGTGAAGGAGTAACATTTAAAGCTTTCTTT.